Each of the 27 T cell receptor beta chains below was sequenced from the same sample in a study of molecular identifiers for immune sequencing clone quantification. TCRdb used MiXCR to reprocess the PCR reads, holding one entry per CDR3 protein. The sample contains hundreds of thousands of distinct CDR3 sequences, 25% of which appear only once. The sample taken for sequencing was naive CD8+ T cells from blood, with Jurkat cell RNA spiked in. Described subset: FACS-sorted CD8+CD4-CCR7+CD45RA+ naive T cells. These receptors were collected from a human donor in good health. Some libraries in this study had Jurkat cell RNA spiked in.

To note about this clonotype: This clone may be a read error of a much larger clone one base away. The V gene is TRBV7-9, the J gene TRBJ2-7; 7 positions agree with TRBD1. CDR1 is SEHNR and CDR2 is FQNEAQ in the germline V gene (reference sequence). The CDR3 consists of 15 residues. V shed 5 bases and J 0 bases; nucleotides not matched to a gene: 7. In DNA, the CDR3 is TGTGCCAGCAGCCACCCGGGACAGAGCTCCTACGAGCAGTACTTC. The encoded protein is CASSHPGQSSYEQYF.

This sequence joins TRBV20-1 and TRBJ1-1; D not resolved. V was shortened by 5 bases and J by 10 bases, with 14 bases between the two germline ends. Per the germline V gene, CDR1 is DFQATT and CDR2 is SNEGSKA (reference sequence). The CDR3 runs 11 residues. The CDR3 sequence: CSAPVTGSAFF. In nucleotides, the CDR3 is TGCAGTGCTCCAGTCACCGGGTCAGCTTTCTTT.

This clonotype was seen many times. The chain is built from TRBV7-9 and TRBJ1-1; a possible D gene is TRBD1 (6 bases). CDR3 length: 13 residues. Trimming removed 8 bases from V and 5 bases from J, with 15 bases in between. Per germline, CDR1 SEHNR and CDR2 FQNEAQ (reference sequence). This chain's CDR3 is CASFWGANTEAFF. The DNA of the CDR3 is TGTGCCAGCTTTTGGGGGGCCAATACTGAAGCTTTCTTT. Together with reference TRBV7-9 and TRBJ1-1, the CDR3 gives the full variable domain: DTGVSQNPRHKITKRGQNVTFRCDPISEHNRLYWYRQTLGQGPEFLTYFQNEAQLEKSRLLSDRFSAERPKGSFSTLEIQRTEQGDSAMYLCASFWGANTEAFFGQGTRLTVV.

This sequence joins TRBV28 and TRBJ1-3; D remains unclear. V was trimmed by 8 bases and J by 2 bases, leaving 7 bases between them. This CDR3 contains 12 residues. Germline CDR1 is MDHEN and CDR2 is SYDVKM. For the CDR3, the DNA is TGTGCCAGCCTCGGGGCTGGAAACACCATATATTTT. This sequence encodes CASLGAGNTIYF.

This clonotype has at least ten counts. V usage is TRBV4-3 and J usage is TRBJ1-2; D remains unclear. The V gene lost 0 bases and the J gene lost 4 bases, with 12 bases spanning the gap. Per germline, CDR1 LGHNA and CDR2 YSLEER. The CDR3 sequence is 15 residues long. The CDR3 protein is CASSQERERPYGYTF. CDR3 coding DNA: TGCGCCAGCAGCCAAGAAAGGGAGCGTCCCTATGGCTACACCTTC.

The genes are TRBV12-3 or TRBV12-4 and TRBJ2-3; perhaps TRBD2 as D (6 bases). The V end lost 7 bases, the J end lost 5 bases, and 19 bases lay between the germline ends. CDR3 length equals 15 residues. CDR3 sequence: CASTWAEMRGDTQYF. CDR3 sequence (DNA): TGTGCCAGCACCTGGGCGGAGATGCGGGGAGATACGCAGTATTTT.

In the case of this clonotype: A much larger clone lies one base from this, so it may be a read error. The V and J genes are TRBV28 and TRBJ2-3; possibly TRBD1 for D (6 bases). Germline V lookup: CDR1 MDHEN, CDR2 SYDVKM. The ends were cut back, 5 bases at V and 0 bases at J, with 12 bases in the middle. CDR3 size: 15 residues. The CDR3 loop reads CASSPGEGSTDTQYF. The CDR3 DNA sequence: TGTGCCAGCAGTCCAGGGGAAGGGAGCACAGATACGCAGTATTTT.

This clonotype was picked up many times. The chain is built from TRBV9 and TRBJ2-3; 12 bases agree with TRBD2. The CDR3 extends over 16 amino acids. Trimming at V came to 0 bases and at J to 1 base, leaving 0 bases not matched to a gene. CDR1 is SGDLS, CDR2 YYNGEE, per germline. The DNA of the CDR3 is TGTGCCAGCAGCGTAGGACTAGCGGGGGGCACAGATACGCAGTATTTT. This codes for CASSVGLAGGTDTQYF.

This clonotype was counted ten times or more. The chain employs TRBV2 and TRBJ1-1; 8 bases fit TRBD1. V lost 8 bases to trimming and J lost 3 bases; unmatched junction nucleotides: 5. CDR1 and CDR2 (germline): SNHLY, FYNNEI. This CDR3 region has 13 residues. The CDR3 loop is CASDQGAHTEAFF. In DNA, the CDR3 is TGTGCCAGCGATCAGGGGGCCCACACTGAAGCTTTCTTT.

This clonotype occurred a few times. This sequence joins TRBV5-8 and TRBJ2-2; no firm D call. The V end was cut by 0 bases, the J end by 0 bases, with 6 bases between. CDR1 SGHTS and CDR2 YDEGEE come from the germline V gene. The CDR3 loop spans 15 amino acids. The CDR3 loop reads CASSLGRTNTGELFF. CDR3 nucleotides: TGTGCCAGCAGCTTGGGACGGACGAACACCGGGGAGCTGTTTTTT.

Ten or more counts support this clonotype. The rearrangement joins TRBV9 to TRBJ2-7; tentative D call: TRBD1 (6 bases). Between the trimmed V and J ends, which lost 0 bases and 2 bases, there was a span of 12 bases. The length of the CDR3 is 15 residues. Germline values: CDR1 SGDLS, CDR2 YYNGEE. The CDR3 DNA follows: TGTGCCAGCAGCGTAGGTGTGACAGGCGCCTACGAGCAGTACTTC. Its translation is CASSVGVTGAYEQYF. Looking up the rest from reference TRBV9 and TRBJ2-7 gives the full variable domain: DSGVTQTPKHLITATGQRVTLRCSPRSGDLSVYWYQQSLDQGLQFLIQYYNGEERAKGNILERFSAQQFPDLHSELNLSSLELGDSALYFCASSVGVTGAYEQYFGPGTRLTVT.

The gene calls are TRBV20-1 and TRBJ1-5, with a possible D match to TRBD1 (6 bases). Trimming removed 0 bases from V and 0 bases from J, with 21 bases in between. In germline, CDR1 is DFQATT, CDR2 SNEGSKA (reference sequence). This CDR3 has 19 amino acids. CDR3 residues: CSARDLAGTPNHSNQPQHF. For the CDR3, the DNA is TGCAGTGCTAGAGATCTCGCCGGGACACCAAACCATAGCAATCAGCCCCAGCATTTT.

This clonotype was counted ten times or more. The J gene is TRBJ1-1, the V gene TRBV7-2; 7 positions agree with TRBD1. After removal of 1 base from V and 0 bases from J, the junction contained 5 bases not matched to a gene. From germline, CDR1 is SGHTA and CDR2 FQGNSA. The CDR3 loop spans 16 amino acids. The CDR3 reads CASSLGTGALNTEAFF. The CDR3 nucleotides read TGTGCCAGCAGCTTAGGTACAGGGGCACTGAACACTGAAGCTTTCTTT.

In the case of this clonotype: A much more abundant neighbour one base away suggests this may be a read error. This chain uses TRBV20-1 with TRBJ1-1, with D hard to call. The CDR3 runs to 12 residues. Germline CDR1 reads DFQATT; CDR2 reads SNEGSKA (reference sequence). The CDR3 protein is CSTRRSNTEAFF. CDR3 coding DNA: TGCAGTACTAGAAGGTCGAACACTGAAGCTTTCTTT.

This clonotype has only a few counts. The rearrangement links TRBV10-2 to TRBJ1-3; D is unresolved. This CDR3 is built from 13 residues. V dropped 7 bases and J dropped 0 bases, with 7 bases sitting between them. Germline CDR1 is WSHSY and CDR2 is SAAADI. The CDR3 sequence: CASTLDSGNTIYF. DNA for the CDR3: TGCGCCAGCACCCTCGACTCTGGAAACACCATATATTTT.

This clonotype showed up just a few times. The V call is TRBV12-5, the J call TRBJ1-2; 8 nucleotides agree with TRBD1. J gave up 8 bases and V 6 bases, and 8 bases lay outside the gene matches. The CDR3 spans 13 residues. CDR1 LGHNT and CDR2 FRNRAP come from the germline V gene. CDR3 coding DNA: TGTGCTAGTGGCCCTGACAGGGGCGGCGGCTACACCTTC. It is translated as CASGPDRGGGYTF.

This clonotype was seen many times. The chain recombines TRBV7-6 with TRBJ2-3, with 11 bases identical to TRBD1. The CDR3 has 16 residues. The V segment lost 5 bases and the J segment 4 bases; nucleotides outside the gene matches: 8. Germline V gene sequence: CDR1 SGHVS, CDR2 FNYEAQ. The CDR3 reads CASSHGQGAFPDTQYF. Here the CDR3 DNA reads TGTGCCAGCAGCCACGGACAGGGGGCTTTCCCAGATACGCAGTATTTT.

In this sample, this clonotype turned up a few times. This chain links TRBV7-9 with TRBJ2-3, with D possibly called TRBD1 or TRBD2 (5 bases each). Deletions cut 5 bases from V and 2 bases from J, with 14 bases between. Germline CDR1 SEHNR, CDR2 FQNEAQ (reference sequence). This CDR3 region has 15 residues. The CDR3: CASSASLGTTDTQYF. As DNA, the CDR3 is TGTGCCAGCAGCGCTAGCTTAGGGACCACAGATACGCAGTATTTT.

Concerning this clonotype itself: A read error is possible here, since a much larger clone lies one base away. This chain links TRBV2 with TRBJ1-4; no reliable D call. CDR1 and CDR2 from the germline V gene are SNHLY and FYNNEI. This CDR3 comprises 16 residues. CDR3: CASSEVVPVMNGKLVF. In DNA, the CDR3 is TGTGCCAGCAGTGAAGTGGTCCCAGTAATGAACGGAAAACTGGTTTTT.

This chain links TRBV2 with TRBJ2-1, with D perhaps matching TRBD2 (6 bases). Germline-derived CDR1 and CDR2 are SNHLY and FYNNEI. This CDR3 is built from 17 residues. V dropped 0 bases and J dropped 5 bases, with 17 bases sitting between them. DNA of the CDR3: TGTGCCAGCAGTGAAGCGCAGGACTACCCGGTCCACAATGAGCAGTTCTTC. This translates into CASSEAQDYPVHNEQFF.

This clonotype appeared a few times. This chain links TRBV4-3 with TRBJ1-1; 7 positions match TRBD1. Trimming at V came to 0 bases and at J to 4 bases, leaving 8 bases not matched to a gene. The CDR3 extends over 16 amino acids. Germline assignment: CDR1 LGHNA and CDR2 YSLEER. The CDR3 reads CASSQESRGWGTEAFF. In DNA form, the CDR3 reads TGCGCCAGCAGCCAAGAATCCAGGGGGTGGGGCACTGAAGCTTTCTTT.

CDR3 residues: CASNSHRRARETQYF. The CDR3 bases are TGTGCCAGCAACTCCCATCGGAGGGCTCGGGAGACCCAGTACTTC. The chain recombines TRBV11-2 with TRBJ2-5; tentatively, D is TRBD2 (6 bases). The germline CDR1 and CDR2 sequences are SGHAT and FQNNGV. The ends were cut back, 7 bases at V and 5 bases at J, with 20 bases in the middle. This CDR3 region has 15 residues.

This clonotype was observed a few times. This chain's CDR3 is CSARDRHLNTEAFF. In DNA, the CDR3 is TGCAGTGCTAGAGATCGACACCTGAACACTGAAGCTTTCTTT. This chain uses TRBV20-1 with TRBJ1-1; D ambiguous. V was pared by 0 bases and J by 0 bases, with 8 bases between. The CDR3 contains 14 residues. Germline lookup yields CDR1 DFQATT and CDR2 SNEGSKA (reference sequence).

The gene calls are TRBV6-5 and TRBJ1-1, with a weak D call TRBD1 (6 bases). Germline CDR1 reads MNHEY; CDR2 reads SVGAGI. With 8 bases removed from V and 8 bases from J, the gap between germline ends came to 18 bases. The CDR3 contains 13 residues. The CDR3 is CASSTTGQPEAFF. The CDR3 DNA follows: TGTGCCAGCTCCACGACAGGCCAACCCGAAGCTTTCTTT.

This clonotype was observed a few times. This chain joins TRBV11-2 and TRBJ2-7; 11 bases are shared with TRBD1. V was clipped by 5 bases and J by 3 bases; unmatched bases: 6. Looked up from germline, CDR1 is SGHAT and CDR2 is FQNNGV. The CDR3 extends over 15 amino acids. The DNA for the CDR3 is TGTGCCAGCAGCGCCGGGACAGGGGGATACTACGAGCAGTACTTC. Translation gives CASSAGTGGYYEQYF. The entire variable domain, with the rest obtained from reference TRBV11-2 and TRBJ2-7, is as follows: EAGVAQSPRYKIIEKRQSVAFWCNPISGHATLYWYQQILGQGPKLLIQFQNNGVVDDSQLPKDRFSAERLKGVDSTLKIQPAKLEDSAVYLCASSAGTGGYYEQYFGPGTRLTVT.

Comments on this clonotype: The CDR3 does not close with the conserved phenylalanine or tryptophan, likely indicating a read error. The chain uses TRBV20-1 and TRBJ2-1, with TRBD1 matching over 7 bases. The CDR3 contains 14 residues. Germline loops: CDR1 DFQATT, CDR2 SNEGSKA (reference sequence). V was pared by 6 bases and J by 7 bases, with 12 bases of the junction left unmatched. CDR3 sequence (DNA): TGCAGTGCCCCGTTACAGGGGAAGGGGAATGAGCAGTTCTAC. Encoded protein: CSAPLQGKGNEQFY.

This clonotype was seen repeatedly, ten times or more. The chain links TRBV11-2 to TRBJ2-1; 15 bases fit TRBD2. V shed 5 bases, J shed 7 bases, and the junction held 12 bases outside the gene matches. This CDR3 has 18 residues. Per germline, CDR1 SGHAT and CDR2 FQNNGV. The CDR3 here is CASSPLEGLAGGMNEQFF. The CDR3 coding sequence is TGTGCCAGCAGCCCGTTAGAGGGACTAGCGGGGGGTATGAATGAGCAGTTCTTC.